These 31 T cell receptor beta chains originate from one sample sequenced in a study of PD-1 blockade in mismatch repair-deficient tumors. Clones were read by immunoSEQ multiplex PCR, and TCRdb kept only the in-frame ones, dropping some. The table has 35,000 to 40,000 clones, about four fifths seen once. The sequenced sample was peripheral blood, obtained 4 weeks after starting pembrolizumab. These receptor sequences come from an adult with mismatch repair-deficient cancer.

The rearrangement uses TRBV29-1 and TRBJ2-3; D is uncertain. From germline, CDR1 is SQVTM and CDR2 ANQGSEA. This CDR3 contains 8 residues. V gave up 7 bases and J gave up 5 bases, with 1 base separating them. The CDR3 loop reads CSGDTQYF. The CDR3 DNA is TGCAGCGGAGATACGCAGTATTTT.

The chain is built from TRBV4-1 and TRBJ1-1; perhaps TRBD1 as D (6 bases). The germline V and J ends were trimmed by 6 bases and 7 bases, with 18 bases remaining between them. The CDR3 loop spans 14 amino acids. Germline values: CDR1 MGHRA, CDR2 YSYEKL. In DNA form, the CDR3 reads TGCGCCAGCAGACGGACAGTGGGACGGAATGAAGCTTTCTTT. It encodes CASRRTVGRNEAFF.

This chain links TRBV5-1 with TRBJ2-2; D unclear. V lost 1 base, J lost 1 base, and 2 bases lay in between. Germline CDR1 is SGHRS and CDR2 is YFSETQ. This CDR3 spans 13 amino acids. The CDR3 nucleotides read TGCGCCAGCAGCTTGAAGAACACCGGGGAGCTGTTTTTT. It yields the protein CASSLKNTGELFF.

This clone was recorded a few times. The chain carries TRBV5-1 and TRBJ2-7; 9 bases fit TRBD2. The junction had 16 bases not matched to a gene; V was cut back by 4 bases and J by 5 bases. There are 17 residues in the CDR3. Germline V lookup: CDR1 SGHRS, CDR2 YFSETQ. CDR3: CASSRALYSGRIHEQYF. CDR3 DNA: TGCGCCAGCAGCCGGGCTCTTTATAGCGGGAGAATACACGAGCAGTACTTC.

In DNA, the CDR3 is TGCGCCAGCAGCCCTGGAGTCACCCCGTCGGGGACTGAAGCTTTCTTT. Its protein product is CASSPGVTPSGTEAFF. V is TRBV5-1 and J is TRBJ1-1; D not resolved. The germline V and J ends were trimmed by 4 bases and 5 bases, with 21 bases remaining between them. There are 16 residues in the CDR3. Germline assignment: CDR1 SGHRS and CDR2 YFSETQ.

The chain is built from TRBV5-4 and TRBJ1-2; D remains ambiguous. The V end was cut by 0 bases, the J end by 2 bases, with 2 bases between. CDR1 and CDR2 (germline): SGHNT, YYREEE (reference sequence). This CDR3 is built from 12 residues. CDR3 in amino acids: CASSLGNYGYTF. The CDR3 DNA follows: TGTGCCAGCAGCTTGGGGAACTATGGCTACACCTTC.

V gene TRBV27 combines with J gene TRBJ2-1, with D perhaps being TRBD1 or TRBD2 (5 bases each). Trimming stripped 5 bases from V and 13 bases from J, with 15 bases between. This CDR3 comprises 12 residues. The V gene's germline CDR1 is MNHEY and CDR2 SMNVEV (reference sequence). Here the CDR3 reads CASSARGKAQFF. CDR3 sequence (DNA): TGTGCCAGCAGTGCCCGGGGCAAGGCCCAGTTCTTC.

This clone showed up just a few times. The chain couples TRBV7-9 to TRBJ2-6; TRBD1 matches at 9 bases. The germline gives CDR1 SEHNR, CDR2 FQNEAQ (reference sequence). With 3 bases clipped from V and 2 bases from J, the junction kept 2 bases outside the gene matches. The CDR3 has 16 residues. CDR3 loop: CASSFHRGPGANVLTF. The CDR3 nucleotides read TGTGCCAGCAGCTTTCACAGGGGGCCTGGGGCCAACGTCCTGACTTTC.

This chain connects TRBV29-1 to TRBJ2-1; 9 bases match TRBD2. J was trimmed by 9 bases and V by 5 bases; bases with no gene match: 11. The length of the CDR3 is 14 residues. The germline V gene has CDR1 SQVTM and CDR2 ANQGSEA. The CDR3 spells CSVSLAGFRGEQFF. The CDR3 nucleotides are TGCAGCGTTAGCCTAGCGGGATTCCGGGGTGAGCAGTTCTTC.

The rearrangement uses TRBV7-9 and TRBJ2-7; D perhaps matches TRBD2 (5 bases). The germline V gene encodes CDR1 SEHNR and CDR2 FQNEAQ (reference sequence). V was trimmed by 5 bases and J by 6 bases, leaving 11 bases between them. The CDR3 totals 12 residues. The CDR3 spells CASSPGGREQYF. CDR3 nucleotide sequence: TGTGCCAGCAGCCCAGGAGGTCGCGAGCAGTACTTC.

The V and J genes are TRBV2 and TRBJ2-7; 10 bases are a match to TRBD2. The CDR3 contains 14 residues. Trimming cost V 7 bases and J 9 bases; bases outside gene matches: 12. The V gene's germline CDR1 is SNHLY and CDR2 FYNNEI. CDR3 in DNA: TGTGCCAGCATGAGGGCTAGCGGGAGTGTAGTGCAGTACTTC. Its translation is CASMRASGSVVQYF.

The rearrangement uses TRBV7-2 and TRBJ1-1; a possible D gene is TRBD1 (6 bases). This CDR3 has 15 residues. The germline CDR1 and CDR2 sequences are SGHTA and FQGNSA. Trimming removed 5 bases at V and 0 bases at J, with 13 bases between. The CDR3 DNA is TGTGCCAGCAGCCGGGGGGGCCAAATGAACACTGAAGCTTTCTTT. The encoded protein is CASSRGGQMNTEAFF. The variable domain in full, with the rest retrieved from reference TRBV7-2 and TRBJ1-1, is GAGVSQSPSNKVTEKGKDVELRCDPISGHTALYWYRQSLGQGLEFLIYFQGNSAPDKSGLPSDRFSAERTGGSVSTLTIQRTQQEDSAVYLCASSRGGQMNTEAFFGQGTRLTVV.

The chain carries TRBV5-1 and TRBJ2-2; the D call may be TRBD1 or TRBD2 (6 bases each). The CDR3 loop spans 15 amino acids. V lost 1 base and J 8 bases, leaving 15 bases between the germline ends. Germline assignment: CDR1 SGHRS and CDR2 YFSETQ. DNA of the CDR3: TGCGCCAGCAGCTTGTCCACAGGGAGGTCGGGGGAGCTGTTTTTT. The encoded protein is CASSLSTGRSGELFF.

The gene calls are TRBV7-9 and TRBJ1-2; perhaps TRBD1 as D (5 bases). V was pared by 1 base and J by 3 bases, with 9 bases between. Per the germline V gene, CDR1 is SEHNR and CDR2 is FQNEAQ (reference sequence). This CDR3 comprises 14 residues. CDR3 DNA sequence: TGTGCCAGCAGCTTAGAGGGACTGTACTATGGCTACACCTTC. As protein: CASSLEGLYYGYTF.

The J gene is TRBJ2-5, the V gene TRBV28; TRBD2 matches 10 bases. CDR3 length: 16 amino acids. J was trimmed by 5 bases and V by 0 bases; bases with no gene match: 6. Germline CDR1 and CDR2: MDHEN and SYDVKM. The CDR3 nucleotides read TGTGCCAGCAGTTTATGGGAAGCGGGAGGGCGTGAGACCCAGTACTTC. Its protein product is CASSLWEAGGRETQYF.

This chain connects TRBV10-2 to TRBJ2-5, with D unclear. This CDR3 region has 12 residues. The V and J ends lost 2 bases and 5 bases respectively, with 6 bases between them. In germline, CDR1 is WSHSY, CDR2 SAAADI. The DNA of the CDR3 is TGCGCCAGCAGTGAGGTGCGGGAGACCCAGTACTTC. Translated: CASSEVRETQYF.

V usage is TRBV5-4 and J usage is TRBJ2-1; 7 nucleotides line up with TRBD2. After removal of 3 bases from V and 3 bases from J, the junction contained 3 bases not matched to a gene. Germline loops: CDR1 SGHNT, CDR2 YYREEE (reference sequence). The CDR3 runs to 14 residues. Here the CDR3 DNA reads TGTGCCAGCAGCTCCGGGACTAACTACAATGAGCAGTTCTTC. Its protein product is CASSSGTNYNEQFF.

The CDR3: CASSLADRVTNEQFF. The CDR3 DNA reads TGCGCCAGCAGCTTGGCAGACAGGGTCACAAATGAGCAGTTCTTC. This chain joins TRBV5-1 and TRBJ2-1; 7 bases match TRBD1. Trimming took 0 bases from V and 7 from J; bases not matched to a gene: 7. Germline assignment: CDR1 SGHRS and CDR2 YFSETQ. This CDR3 region has 15 residues.

The V call is TRBV27, the J call TRBJ2-7; a weak D match, TRBD2 (6 bases). This CDR3 region has 18 residues. Germline lookup yields CDR1 MNHEY and CDR2 SMNVEV (reference sequence). V lost 4 bases and J 4 bases, leaving 26 bases between the germline ends. The CDR3 protein is CASSSYDRGRGSEYEQYF. The CDR3 DNA reads TGTGCCAGCAGTTCCTACGACCGCGGGCGGGGTTCGGAGTACGAGCAGTACTTC.

This chain uses TRBV6-6 with TRBJ2-2, with a tentative D call TRBD2 (5 bases). V shed 0 bases and J shed 4 bases, with 12 bases lying between them. CDR1 is MNHNY and CDR2 is SVGAGI in the germline V gene (reference sequence). CDR3 size: 16 residues. CDR3 nucleotide sequence: TGTGCCAGCAGTTACTCGTACGGGATAATCACCGGGGAGCTGTTTTTT. Protein: CASSYSYGIITGELFF.

The genes are TRBV4-1 and TRBJ2-1, with D perhaps TRBD2 (7 bases). Per germline, CDR1 MGHRA and CDR2 YSYEKL. Trimming shortened V by 0 bases and J by 8 bases, and 20 bases separated the two germline ends. The CDR3 contains 17 residues. The CDR3 DNA is TGCGCCAGCAGCCAAGAAATCCTAGCGAGGGGGGGCGATGAGCAGTTCTTC. This translates into CASSQEILARGGDEQFF.

The V and J genes are TRBV6-6 and TRBJ1-2, with 7 bases identical to TRBD1. Germline CDR1 and CDR2: MNHNY and SVGAGI (reference sequence). Trimming removed 0 bases from V and 6 bases from J; junction bases left unmatched: 4. This CDR3 is 14 amino acids long. This chain's CDR3 is CASSYSTGADGYTF. The CDR3 nucleotides are TGTGCCAGCAGTTACTCCACAGGGGCGGATGGCTACACCTTC.

J is TRBJ2-1 and V is TRBV27; D call uncertain. The CDR3 consists of 16 residues. Between the trimmed V and J ends, which lost 1 base and 0 bases, there was a span of 10 bases. Germline-derived CDR1 and CDR2 are MNHEY and SMNVEV (reference sequence). DNA of the CDR3: TGTGCCAGCAGTTTATGGTTCCTAAGCTCCTACAATGAGCAGTTCTTC. It translates to CASSLWFLSSYNEQFF.

V and J are TRBV19 and TRBJ2-7, with TRBD2 matching 9 bases. CDR1 and CDR2 from the germline V gene are LNHDA and SQIVND (reference sequence). The CDR3 has 15 amino acids. With 3 bases clipped from V and 4 bases from J, the junction kept 7 bases outside the gene matches. The CDR3 reads CASSISSSGTYEQYF. DNA of the CDR3: TGTGCCAGTAGTATCTCGTCTAGCGGGACTTACGAGCAGTACTTC.

The chain employs TRBV27 and TRBJ1-1; D remains unclear. This CDR3 comprises 13 residues. The germline V gene has CDR1 MNHEY and CDR2 SMNVEV (reference sequence). V lost 3 bases to trimming and J lost 3 bases, with 8 bases between them. The CDR3 bases are TGTGCCAGCAGTTTTGCGGTAGACACTGAAGCTTTCTTT. This encodes CASSFAVDTEAFF.

The chain combines TRBV6-4 with TRBJ2-3; D is undetermined. In germline, CDR1 is MRHNA, CDR2 SNTAGT. The CDR3 is made up of 14 amino acids. With 4 bases removed from V and 0 bases from J, the gap between germline ends came to 8 bases. In nucleotides, the CDR3 is TGTGCCAGCAGTGGGGGATCTAGCACAGATACGCAGTATTTT. Translated, it gives CASSGGSSTDTQYF.

This clone was seen only a few times. The chain combines TRBV6-1 with TRBJ2-7; perhaps D is TRBD1 or TRBD2 (5 bases each). The CDR3 runs to 13 residues. Trimming stripped 3 bases from V and 2 bases from J, with 8 bases between. Germline V CDR1 and CDR2: MNHNS, SASEGT. CDR3 nucleotide sequence: TGTGCCAGCAGTGAGGGGGTGGCCTACGAGCAGTACTTC. This gives the protein CASSEGVAYEQYF.

The chain couples TRBV11-3 to TRBJ2-3; no reliable D call. The V end was cut by 1 base, the J end by 4 bases, with 3 bases between. Germline V CDR1 and CDR2: SGHNT, YENEEA. This CDR3 region has 12 residues. The CDR3 region is CASSLVSDTQYF. DNA of the CDR3: TGTGCCAGCAGCTTAGTTTCAGATACGCAGTATTTT.

This clone was counted between two and nine times. The chain carries TRBV5-8 and TRBJ2-7; 10 nucleotides align to TRBD1. Germline V lookup: CDR1 SGHTS, CDR2 YDEGEE. The CDR3 contains 16 residues. V was clipped by 0 bases and J by 6 bases; unmatched bases: 9. The CDR3 protein is CASSLGTGTGDSEQYF. CDR3 nucleotide sequence: TGTGCCAGCAGCTTGGGAACCGGGACAGGGGATTCCGAGCAGTACTTC. The full variable domain, in which reference TRBV5-8 and TRBJ2-7 provide the parts outside the CDR3, is EAGVTQSPTHLIKTRGQQATLRCSPISGHTSVYWYQQALGLGLQFLLWYDEGEERNRGNFPPRFSGRQFPNYSSELNVNALELEDSALYLCASSLGTGTGDSEQYFGPGTRLTVT.

The chain has TRBV29-1 and TRBJ2-3; TRBD2 is a possible D gene (6 bases). Germline CDR1 and CDR2: SQVTM and ANQGSEA. Trimming removed 7 bases from V and 5 bases from J, with 16 bases in between. CDR3 length: 13 amino acids. The CDR3 DNA reads as TGCAGCGCCCTAGCGCCATCGGGAGATACGCAGTATTTT. This encodes CSALAPSGDTQYF.

This chain connects TRBV4-1 to TRBJ2-3; D is perhaps TRBD2 (6 bases). The V end was cut by 4 bases, the J end by 10 bases, with 18 bases between. Germline V gene data show CDR1 as MGHRA and CDR2 as YSYEKL. This CDR3 has 14 residues. In DNA, the CDR3 is TGCGCCAGCAGCCCCAAGGAGGGCCCCGGGGCGCAGTATTTT. This gives the protein CASSPKEGPGAQYF.